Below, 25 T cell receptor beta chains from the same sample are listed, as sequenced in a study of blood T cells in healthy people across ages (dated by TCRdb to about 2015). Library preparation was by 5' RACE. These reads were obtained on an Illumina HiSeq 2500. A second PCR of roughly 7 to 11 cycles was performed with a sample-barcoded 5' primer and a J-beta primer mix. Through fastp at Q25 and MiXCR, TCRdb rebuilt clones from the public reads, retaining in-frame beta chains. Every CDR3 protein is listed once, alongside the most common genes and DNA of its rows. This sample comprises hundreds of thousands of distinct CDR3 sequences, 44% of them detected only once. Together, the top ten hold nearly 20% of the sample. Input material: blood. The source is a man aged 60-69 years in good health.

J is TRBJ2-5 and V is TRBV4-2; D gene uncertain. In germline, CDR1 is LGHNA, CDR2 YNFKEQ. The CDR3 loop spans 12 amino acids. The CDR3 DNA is TGTGCGGCAAGTAGGGTCCAAGAGACCCAGTACTTC. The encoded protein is CAASRVQETQYF.

In nucleotides, the CDR3 is TGTGCCAGTAGTATAGCGGAGGGACTCGCAGAGACCCAGTACTTC. It is translated as CASSIAEGLAETQYF. This chain uses TRBV19 with TRBJ2-5; perhaps TRBD2 as D (6 bases). This CDR3 comprises 15 residues. CDR1 is LNHDA and CDR2 is SQIVND in the germline V gene (reference sequence). V lost 1 base and J lost 4, with 13 bases in between.

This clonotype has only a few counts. CDR3 region: CASSLVGITDTQYF. The CDR3 nucleotides are TGTGCCAGCAGTTTAGTCGGAATCACAGATACGCAGTATTTT. The chain combines TRBV12-3 or TRBV12-4 with TRBJ2-3; D ambiguous. Between the trimmed V and J ends, which lost 1 base and 2 bases, there was a span of 7 bases. This CDR3 is 14 amino acids long.

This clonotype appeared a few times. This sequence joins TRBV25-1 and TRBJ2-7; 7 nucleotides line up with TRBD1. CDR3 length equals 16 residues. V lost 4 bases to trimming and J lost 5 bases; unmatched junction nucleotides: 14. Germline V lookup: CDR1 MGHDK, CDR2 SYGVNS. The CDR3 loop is CASSARYGIGTDEQYF. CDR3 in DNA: TGTGCCAGCAGTGCCCGATACGGGATAGGGACAGACGAGCAGTACTTC.

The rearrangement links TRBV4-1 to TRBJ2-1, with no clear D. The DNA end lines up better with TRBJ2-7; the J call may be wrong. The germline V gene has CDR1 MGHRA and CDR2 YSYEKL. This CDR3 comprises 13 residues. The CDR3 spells CASSQDPFREQYF. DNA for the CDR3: TGCGCCAGCAGCCAAGATCCTTTTCGCGAGCAGTACTTC.

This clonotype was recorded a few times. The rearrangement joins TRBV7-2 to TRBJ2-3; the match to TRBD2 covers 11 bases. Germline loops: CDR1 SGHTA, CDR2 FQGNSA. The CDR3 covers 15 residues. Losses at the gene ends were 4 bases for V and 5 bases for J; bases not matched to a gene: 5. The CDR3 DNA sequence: TGTGCCAGCAGCTCCCTAGCGGGGGGACGAGATACGCAGTATTTT. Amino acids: CASSSLAGGRDTQYF.

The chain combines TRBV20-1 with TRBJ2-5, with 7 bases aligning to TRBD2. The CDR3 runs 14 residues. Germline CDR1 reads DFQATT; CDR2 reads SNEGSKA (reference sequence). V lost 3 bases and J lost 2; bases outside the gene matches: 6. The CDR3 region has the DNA TGCAGTGCTAGTGGGGGGGACGTGCAAGAGACCCAGTACTTC. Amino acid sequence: CSASGGDVQETQYF.

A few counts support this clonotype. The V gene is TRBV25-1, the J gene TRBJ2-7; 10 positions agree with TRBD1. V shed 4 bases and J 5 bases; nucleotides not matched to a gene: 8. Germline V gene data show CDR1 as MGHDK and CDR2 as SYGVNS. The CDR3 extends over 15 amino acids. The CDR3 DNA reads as TGTGCCAGCAGTGCACCGGGACAGGGGAACCACGAGCAGTACTTC. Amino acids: CASSAPGQGNHEQYF.

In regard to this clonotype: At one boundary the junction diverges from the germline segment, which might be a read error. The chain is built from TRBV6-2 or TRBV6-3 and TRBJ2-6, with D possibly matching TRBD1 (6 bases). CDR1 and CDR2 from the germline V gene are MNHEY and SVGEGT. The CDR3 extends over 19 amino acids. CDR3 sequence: CAGSPRAGTHHSGANVLTF. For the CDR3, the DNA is TGTGCCGGCAGCCCCCGGGCCGGGACACATCACTCTGGGGCCAACGTCCTGACTTTC.

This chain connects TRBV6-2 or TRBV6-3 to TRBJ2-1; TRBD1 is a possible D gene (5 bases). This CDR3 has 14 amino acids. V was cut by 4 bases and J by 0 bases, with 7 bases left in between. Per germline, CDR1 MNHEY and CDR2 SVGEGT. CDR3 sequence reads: CASSWQGSYNEQFF. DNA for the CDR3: TGTGCCAGCAGTTGGCAGGGCTCCTACAATGAGCAGTTCTTC.

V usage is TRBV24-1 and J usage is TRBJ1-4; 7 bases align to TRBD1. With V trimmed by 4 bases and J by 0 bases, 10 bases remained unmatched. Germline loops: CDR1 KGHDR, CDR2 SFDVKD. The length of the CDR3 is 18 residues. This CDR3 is CATSDLTGAPATNEKLFF. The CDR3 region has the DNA TGTGCCACCAGTGACTTAACAGGGGCCCCGGCAACTAATGAAAAACTGTTTTTT.

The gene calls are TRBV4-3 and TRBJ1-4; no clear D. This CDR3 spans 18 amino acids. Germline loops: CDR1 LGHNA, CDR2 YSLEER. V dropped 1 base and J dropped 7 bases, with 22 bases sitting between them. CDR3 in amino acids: CASSQVLIGSSSGEKLFF. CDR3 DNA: TGCGCCAGCAGCCAAGTTCTAATCGGGTCTTCTTCGGGTGAAAAACTGTTTTTT.

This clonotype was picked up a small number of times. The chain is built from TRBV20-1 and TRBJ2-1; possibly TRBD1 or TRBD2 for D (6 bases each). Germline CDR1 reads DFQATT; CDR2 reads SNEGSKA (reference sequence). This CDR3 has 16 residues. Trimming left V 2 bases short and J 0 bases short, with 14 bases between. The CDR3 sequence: CSARKGGLSSYNEQFF. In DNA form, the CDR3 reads TGCAGTGCTAGAAAGGGGGGCCTCAGCTCCTACAATGAGCAGTTCTTC.

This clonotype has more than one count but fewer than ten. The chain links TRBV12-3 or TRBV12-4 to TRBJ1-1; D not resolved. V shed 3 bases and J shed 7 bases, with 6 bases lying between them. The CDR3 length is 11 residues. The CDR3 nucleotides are TGTGCCAGCAGTTTCCGGGGTGAAGCTTTCTTT. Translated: CASSFRGEAFF.

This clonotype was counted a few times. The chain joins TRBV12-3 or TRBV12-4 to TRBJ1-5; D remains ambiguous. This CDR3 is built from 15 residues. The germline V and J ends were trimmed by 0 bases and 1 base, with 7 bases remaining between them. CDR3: CASSLAGRSNQPQHF. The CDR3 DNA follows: TGTGCCAGCAGTTTAGCAGGGAGGAGCAATCAGCCCCAGCATTTT.

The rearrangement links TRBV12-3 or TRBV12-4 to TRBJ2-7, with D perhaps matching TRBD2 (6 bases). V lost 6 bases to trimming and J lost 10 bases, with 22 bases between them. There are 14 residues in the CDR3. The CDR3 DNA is TGTGCCAGCAGCCTGGCGGCGGGGCTTAACACCCAGTACTTC. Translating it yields CASSLAAGLNTQYF.

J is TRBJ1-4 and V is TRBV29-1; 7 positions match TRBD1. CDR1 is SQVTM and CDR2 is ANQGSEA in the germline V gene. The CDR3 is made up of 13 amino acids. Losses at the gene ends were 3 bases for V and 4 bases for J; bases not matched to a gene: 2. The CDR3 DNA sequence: TGCAGCGTTGAGGACAGGAGTAATGAAAAACTGTTTTTT. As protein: CSVEDRSNEKLFF.

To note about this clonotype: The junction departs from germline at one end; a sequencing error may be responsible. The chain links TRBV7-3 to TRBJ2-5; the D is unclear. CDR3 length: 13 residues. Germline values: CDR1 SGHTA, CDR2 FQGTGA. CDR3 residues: CVSSLGVLETQYF. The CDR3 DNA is TGTGTCAGCAGCTTAGGAGTCCTCGAGACCCAGTACTTC.

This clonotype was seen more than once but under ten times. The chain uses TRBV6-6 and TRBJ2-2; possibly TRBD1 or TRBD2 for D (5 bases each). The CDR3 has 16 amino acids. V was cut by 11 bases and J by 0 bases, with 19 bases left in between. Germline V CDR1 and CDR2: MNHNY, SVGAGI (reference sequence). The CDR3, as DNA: TGTGCCGTTACCCGAGGGACGGGGACGAACACCGGGGAGCTGTTTTTT. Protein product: CAVTRGTGTNTGELFF.

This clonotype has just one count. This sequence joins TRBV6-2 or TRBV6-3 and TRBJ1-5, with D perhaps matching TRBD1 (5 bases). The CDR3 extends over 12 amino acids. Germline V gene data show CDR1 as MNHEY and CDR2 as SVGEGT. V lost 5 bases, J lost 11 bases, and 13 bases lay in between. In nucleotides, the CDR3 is TGTGCCAGCAGTGGGACCCGCGATGCCCAGCATTTT. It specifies CASSGTRDAQHF.

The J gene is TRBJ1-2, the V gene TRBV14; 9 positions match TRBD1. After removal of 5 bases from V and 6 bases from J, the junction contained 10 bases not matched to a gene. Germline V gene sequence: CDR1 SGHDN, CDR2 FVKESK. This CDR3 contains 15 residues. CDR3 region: CASSDRDRVLDGYTF. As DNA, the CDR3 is TGTGCCAGCAGCGACCGGGACAGGGTTCTGGATGGCTACACCTTC.

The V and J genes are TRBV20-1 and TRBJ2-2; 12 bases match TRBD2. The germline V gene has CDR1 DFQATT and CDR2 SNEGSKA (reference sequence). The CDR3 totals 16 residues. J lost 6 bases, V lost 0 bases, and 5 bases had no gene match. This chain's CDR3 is CSARDPSGGASGELFF. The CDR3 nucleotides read TGCAGTGCTAGAGATCCTAGCGGGGGGGCCTCCGGGGAGCTGTTTTTT.

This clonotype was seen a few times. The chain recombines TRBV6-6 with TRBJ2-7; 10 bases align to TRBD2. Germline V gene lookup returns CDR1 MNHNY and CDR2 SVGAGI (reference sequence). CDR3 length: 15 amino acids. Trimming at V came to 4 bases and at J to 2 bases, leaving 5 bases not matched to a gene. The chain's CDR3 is CASSLTSGETYEQYF. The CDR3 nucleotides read TGTGCCAGCAGTTTAACTAGCGGGGAAACCTACGAGCAGTACTTC.

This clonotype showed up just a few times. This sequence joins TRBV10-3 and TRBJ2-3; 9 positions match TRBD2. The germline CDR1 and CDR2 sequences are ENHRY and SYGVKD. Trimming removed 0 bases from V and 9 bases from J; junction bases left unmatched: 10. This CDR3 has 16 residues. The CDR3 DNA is TGTGCCATCAGTGAGTCAGAAGCGGGGGGCTTTCGGACGCAGTATTTT. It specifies CAISESEAGGFRTQYF.

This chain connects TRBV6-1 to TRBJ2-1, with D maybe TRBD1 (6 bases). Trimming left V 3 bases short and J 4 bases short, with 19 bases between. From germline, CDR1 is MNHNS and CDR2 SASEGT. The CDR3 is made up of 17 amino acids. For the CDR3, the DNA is TGTGCCAGCAGTGATAAACTCCCGGGACACCGGTACAATGAGCAGTTCTTC. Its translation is CASSDKLPGHRYNEQFF.